The 11 T cell receptor beta chains listed next were all sequenced from one sample in a study of T-cell reconstitution after alpha-beta-depleted transplantation in children. Unique molecular identifiers were built into the TCRbeta library. TCRdb recomputed calls from the PCR reads with MiXCR, one row per CDR3 protein. The data show around 600,000 distinct CDR3 sequences, with 23% seen just once and around 14% held by the top ten. Material: PBMCs, mostly from graft donor cells, obtained 360 days after TCRalphabeta/CD19-depleted stem cell transplant. The receptors shown here come from a boy under three years old who had a stem cell transplant for acute myeloid leukemia, so the T cells may come from the graft donor.

The CDR3 coding sequence is TGTGCCAGCAGTTTCGGCAGGTTAACCGGGGAGCTGTTTTTT. This gives the protein CASSFGRLTGELFF. V gene TRBV12-3 or TRBV12-4 combines with J gene TRBJ2-2; no reliable D call. CDR3 length: 14 amino acids. Trimming stripped 3 bases from V and 5 bases from J, with 10 bases between.

CDR3 nucleotides: TGTGCCAGCAGTTTCGGACGACTAGCGGGATCCTACGAGCAGTACTTC. Translation gives CASSFGRLAGSYEQYF. V and J are TRBV6-2 or TRBV6-3 and TRBJ2-7; 11 bases agree with TRBD2. The CDR3 consists of 16 residues. V lost 4 bases and J lost 1; bases outside the gene matches: 6. Germline V CDR1 and CDR2: MNHEY, SVGEGT.

This clonotype was detected only a few times. The V gene is TRBV20-1, the J gene TRBJ1-5; perhaps TRBD1 as D (5 bases). From germline, CDR1 is DFQATT and CDR2 SNEGSKA (reference sequence). CDR3 length: 13 residues. Deletions cut 5 bases from V and 6 bases from J, with 14 bases between. CDR3 bases: TGCAGTGCTCACCGGGGCCAAGGTCAGCCCCAGCATTTT. Translating it yields CSAHRGQGQPQHF.

The rearrangement joins TRBV5-6 to TRBJ2-3; 9 positions match TRBD1. V lost 0 bases, J lost 4 bases, and 3 bases stayed unmatched. The CDR3 length is 15 residues. CDR1 is SGHDT and CDR2 is YYEEEE in the germline V gene. The CDR3 DNA sequence: TGTGCCAGCAGCTTGGGGGACAGGGAAGCAGATACGCAGTATTTT. Translation gives CASSLGDREADTQYF.

This clonotype was detected a few times. The genes are TRBV20-1 and TRBJ1-4, with D maybe TRBD1 (6 bases). The germline V and J ends were trimmed by 2 bases and 8 bases, with 15 bases remaining between them. This CDR3 contains 14 residues. Germline values: CDR1 DFQATT, CDR2 SNEGSKA (reference sequence). This chain's CDR3 is CSARPGRGREKLFF. In nucleotides, the CDR3 is TGCAGTGCTAGACCCGGGCGGGGGCGCGAAAAACTGTTTTTT.

As regards this clonotype: This may stem from a read error, because a much larger clone lies one nucleotide away. The chain carries TRBV5-1 and TRBJ2-5; TRBD1 matches 12 bases. This CDR3 is built from 15 residues. V gave up 6 bases and J gave up 4 bases; unmatched junction bases: 7. CDR1 and CDR2 (germline): SGHRS, YFSETQ. This CDR3 is CASNGGTGGTETQYF. CDR3 nucleotides: TGCGCCAGCAACGGAGGGACAGGGGGCACAGAGACCCAGTACTTC.

This clonotype was recorded many times. The chain is built from TRBV7-9 and TRBJ2-1; the match to TRBD1 covers 8 bases. The CDR3 spans 16 residues. Germline V lookup: CDR1 SEHNR, CDR2 FQNEAQ (reference sequence). J was trimmed by 5 bases and V by 6 bases; bases with no gene match: 12. The CDR3 sequence is CASSQGGRGLDNEQFF. For the CDR3, the DNA is TGTGCCAGCAGTCAGGGGGGCAGGGGGCTGGACAATGAGCAGTTCTTC.

The J gene is TRBJ1-2, the V gene TRBV25-1, with D unclear. Germline V gene data show CDR1 as MGHDK and CDR2 as SYGVNS. V lost 4 bases, J lost 2 bases, and 8 bases lay in between. The CDR3 is 13 residues long. The CDR3 protein is CASSVEPNYGYTF. The CDR3 nucleotides read TGTGCCAGCAGTGTGGAACCCAACTATGGCTACACCTTC.

This clonotype was seen a few times. This chain joins TRBV21-1 and TRBJ1-2. TRBV21-1 is described as a pseudogene. The CDR3 has 19 amino acids. Here the CDR3 DNA reads TGTGCCAGCAGCGAACCACAGAGTTCCGGCCAATCTCGGAGTTATGGCTACACCTTC. The encoded protein is CASSEPQSSGQSRSYGYTF.

This clonotype was detected only a few times. A read error is possible here, since a much larger clone lies one base away. The rearrangement uses TRBV6-2 or TRBV6-3 and TRBJ1-5; 9 bases fit TRBD1. In germline, CDR1 is MNHEY, CDR2 SVGEGT. V shed 5 bases and J 3 bases; nucleotides not matched to a gene: 2. CDR3 length equals 14 residues. CDR3 protein: CASSGQGNNQPQHF. As DNA, the CDR3 is TGTGCCAGCAGTGGACAGGGGAACAATCAGCCCCAGCATTTT.

The rearrangement joins TRBV5-1 to TRBJ2-7; 9 bases are a match to TRBD1. V lost 4 bases to trimming and J lost 2 bases; unmatched junction nucleotides: 4. Germline V gives CDR1 SGHRS, CDR2 YFSETQ. The CDR3 spans 14 residues. The CDR3 sequence is CASSGTGSPYEQYV. The CDR3 DNA reads as TGCGCCAGCAGCGGGACAGGGTCCCCCTACGAGCAGTACGTC.